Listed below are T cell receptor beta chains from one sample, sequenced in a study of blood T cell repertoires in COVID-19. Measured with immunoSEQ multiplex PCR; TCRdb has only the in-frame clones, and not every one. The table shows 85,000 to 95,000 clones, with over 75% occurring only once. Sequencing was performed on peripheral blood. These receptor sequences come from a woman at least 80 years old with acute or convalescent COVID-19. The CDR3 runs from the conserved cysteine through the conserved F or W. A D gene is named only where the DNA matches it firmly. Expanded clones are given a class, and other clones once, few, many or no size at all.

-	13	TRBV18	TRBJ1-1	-	TGTGCCAGCTCACCCGACACGAACACTGAAGCTTTCTTT	CASSPDTNTEAFF
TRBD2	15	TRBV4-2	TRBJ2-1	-	TGTGCCAGCAGCCAAGGGGGCGGGGGGTACAATGAGCAGTTCTTC	CASSQGGGGYNEQFF
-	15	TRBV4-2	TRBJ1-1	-	TGTGCCAGCAGCCAAGAGCAGGGCTTGAACACTGAAGCTTTCTTT	CASSQEQGLNTEAFF
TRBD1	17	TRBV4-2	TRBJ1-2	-	TGTGCCAGCAGCCAACGAGGGACAGGGGGCCCTAACTATGGCTACACCTTC	CASSQRGTGGPNYGYTF
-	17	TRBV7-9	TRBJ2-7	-	TGTGCCAGCAGCTTAGCGCAGGGCAGTAAGCCCTCCTACGAGCAGTACTTC	CASSLAQGSKPSYEQYF
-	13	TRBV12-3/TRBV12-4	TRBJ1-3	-	TGTGCCAGCAGTTTTAACTCTGGAAACACCATATATTTT	CASSFNSGNTIYF
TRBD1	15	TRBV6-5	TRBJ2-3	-	TGTGCCAGCCACTCCGGGACAGAGCCCACAGATACGCAGTATTTT	CASHSGTEPTDTQYF
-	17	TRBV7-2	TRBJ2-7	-	TGTGCCAGCAGCTCGGCTCGGGGGGGACAGGGCCTTCGGGAGCAGTACTTC	CASSSARGGQGLREQYF
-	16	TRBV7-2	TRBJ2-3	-	TGTGCCAGCAGCTTACTAGGTATCGCGGGGTCAGATACGCAGTATTTT	CASSLLGIAGSDTQYF
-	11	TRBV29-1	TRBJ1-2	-	TGCAGCGTTGGAAAGCAGGATGGCTACACCTTC	CSVGKQDGYTF
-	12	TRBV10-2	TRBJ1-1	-	TGCGCCAGCAGCTTCGCGATCAGGGGAGCTTTCTTT	CASSFAIRGAFF
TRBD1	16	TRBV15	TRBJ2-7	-	TGTGCCACCAGTTCGAGGAGACAGGGGAAAGTCTACGAGCAGTACTTC	CATSSRRQGKVYEQYF
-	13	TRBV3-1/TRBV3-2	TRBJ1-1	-	TGTGCCAGCAGCCGGACAGTGAACACTGAAGCTTTCTTT	CASSRTVNTEAFF
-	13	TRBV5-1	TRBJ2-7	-	TGCGCCAGCAGAGGAGGGAACCCCTACGAGCAGTACTTC	CASRGGNPYEQYF
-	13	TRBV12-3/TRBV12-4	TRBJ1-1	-	TGTGCCAGCAGCCTTCTCGTGAACACTGAAGCTTTCTTT	CASSLLVNTEAFF
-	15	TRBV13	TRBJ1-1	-	TGTGCCAGCAGCTCGAACAGGGTTTTTCAGACTGAAGCTTTCTTT	CASSSNRVFQTEAFF
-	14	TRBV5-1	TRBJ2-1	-	TGCGCCAGCAGCTCTATGGGCCGGTACAATGAGCAGTTCTTC	CASSSMGRYNEQFF
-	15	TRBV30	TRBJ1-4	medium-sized	TGTGCCTGGAGTCCTTCCTACGGGTCTAATGAAAAACTGTTTTTT	CAWSPSYGSNEKLFF
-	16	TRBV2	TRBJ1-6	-	TGTGCCAGCCGAGGGAGGGGGACCTCCTATAATTCACCCCTCCACTTT	CASRGRGTSYNSPLHF
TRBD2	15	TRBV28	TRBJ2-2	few	TGTGCCAGCAGTGAAGTAGCGGGGTCGGCCGGGGAGCTGTTTTTT	CASSEVAGSAGELFF
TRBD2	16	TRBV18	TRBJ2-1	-	TGTGCCAGCTCGTGGGGTAGCGGGGGGTCCTACAATGAGCAGTTCTTC	CASSWGSGGSYNEQFF
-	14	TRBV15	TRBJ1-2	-	TGTGCCACCAGCCCCGGACTTAAAAACTATGGCTACACCTTC	CATSPGLKNYGYTF
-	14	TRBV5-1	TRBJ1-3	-	TGCGCCAGCAGCTTTGACAGATCGGGAAACACCATATATTTT	CASSFDRSGNTIYF
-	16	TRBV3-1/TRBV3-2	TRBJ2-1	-	TGTGCCAGCAGCCAAATTCGGGCGGGCCCCTACAATGAGCAGTTCTTC	CASSQIRAGPYNEQFF
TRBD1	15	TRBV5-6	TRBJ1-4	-	TGTGCCAGCAGCTCTACAGGGGCGAATAATGAAAAACTGTTTTTT	CASSSTGANNEKLFF
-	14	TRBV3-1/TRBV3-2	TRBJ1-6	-	TGTGCCAGCAGCCAGACGGGGGTCAATTCACCCCTCCACTTT	CASSQTGVNSPLHF
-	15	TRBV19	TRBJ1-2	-	TGTGCCAGTAGTATGGAGGGAAGAAGAGGATATGGCTACACCTTC	CASSMEGRRGYGYTF
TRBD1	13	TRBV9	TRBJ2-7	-	TGTGCCAGCAGCCGGGACAGGGGAGGCGAGCAGTACTTC	CASSRDRGGEQYF
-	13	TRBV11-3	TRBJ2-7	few	TGTGCCAGCAGCTTAGGGCAGTCCTACGAGCAGTACTTC	CASSLGQSYEQYF